These T cell receptor beta chains were read from a single sample in a study of memory CD4+ T cells and cytomegalovirus serostatus. Assay used: immunoSEQ multiplex PCR; TCRdb lists only in-frame clones, some missing. The top ten clones hold about 0.9% of a sample with approximately 65,000 clones, around 77% of them seen once. Sequencing input: memory CD4+ T cells from blood. All receptors come from an adult in good health and CMV-seronegative. The CDR3 runs from the conserved cysteine through the conserved F or W. Fields, in order: clone size, D gene, J gene, CDR3 length, V gene, CDR3 DNA, CDR3 protein. A D gene is named only where the DNA matches it firmly. The size of a clone is reported for some rows only, either as once, few or many, or as a class for expanded clones.

>NA|NA|TRBJ1-4|14|TRBV19
TGTGCCAGTAGTATAGGAGGGAGTGGGGAAAAACTGTTTTTT
CASSIGGSGEKLFF
>few|NA|TRBJ2-7|12|TRBV28
TGTGCCAGCACTTCCTTACTCTACGAGCAGTACTTC
CASTSLLYEQYF
>NA|NA|TRBJ1-2|15|TRBV5-4
TGTGCCAGCAGCTTGGCCGGGACAAGGGAATATGGCTACACCTTC
CASSLAGTREYGYTF
>few|NA|TRBJ2-7|13|TRBV9
TGTGCCAGCAACCCTAGGGAGTCGGGAGAGCAGTACTTC
CASNPRESGEQYF
>NA|TRBD2|TRBJ2-7|14|TRBV28
TGTGCCAGCATGGGGGCTAGCGGGGTCTACGAGCAGTACTTC
CASMGASGVYEQYF
>NA|NA|TRBJ2-1|15|TRBV2
TGTGCCAGCAGTGGTGTGGTGAACTCCTACAATGAGCAGTTCTTC
CASSGVVNSYNEQFF
>few|TRBD1|TRBJ2-7|15|TRBV18
TGTGCCAGCGCATCCCGGGACAGGGGTTCCTACGAGCAGTACTTC
CASASRDRGSYEQYF
>NA|NA|TRBJ1-4|12|TRBV13
TGTGCCAGCAGCTTACGGCCCGAAAAACTGTTTTTT
CASSLRPEKLFF
>few|NA|TRBJ2-4|15|TRBV5-4
TGTGCCAGCAGCTTGGAGGGTGTGGCAAGGAACATTCAGTACTTC
CASSLEGVARNIQYF
>NA|NA|TRBJ1-1|13|TRBV5-6
TGTGCCAGCAGCTTGCCAATGAACACTGAAGCTTTCTTT
CASSLPMNTEAFF
>NA|NA|TRBJ2-7|15|TRBV30
TGTGCCTGGAGCCGGAGGGCCCCCCTCTCCTACGAGCAGTACTTC
CAWSRRAPLSYEQYF
>NA|TRBD1|TRBJ2-1|17|TRBV19
TGTGCCAGTAGTATCACGGTTTGGGGGACAGGGGGCAATGAGCAGTTCTTC
CASSITVWGTGGNEQFF
>NA|NA|TRBJ1-2|15|TRBV6-5
TGTGCCAGCAGTTACTCGGGGACGGGGATCGACGGCTACACCTTC
CASSYSGTGIDGYTF
>NA|NA|TRBJ1-2|14|TRBV7-9
TGTGCCAGCAGCTTAGGGGGAGAGGACTATGGCTACACCTTC
CASSLGGEDYGYTF
>NA|TRBD1|TRBJ1-4|18|TRBV5-6
TGTGCCAGCAGCTTCGGACAGGGGGCTTTCGCGGGTAATGAAAAACTGTTTTTT
CASSFGQGAFAGNEKLFF
>NA|NA|TRBJ2-3|13|TRBV7-3
TGTGCCAGCAGCTCCCACTCCACAGATACGCAGTATTTT
CASSSHSTDTQYF